Shown below are 20 T cell receptor beta chains from a single sample sequenced in a study of naive and memory T cell subsets. Specified treatment: skin biopsy from PPD injection site in Mantoux-positive individual. Input was about 1 to 1,100 ng of DNase-treated total RNA without cell sorting. Reverse transcription of blood and skin TCR RNA was primed at alpha and beta constant regions. TCRdb itself ran the UMI-ligation and nested PCR reads through MiXCR, one entry per CDR3 protein. Among under 20,000 distinct CDR3 sequences listed, 7.5% to 10% were seen once. Specimen: skin, collected from a tuberculin skin test site. The receptors here all came from an adult in good health.

This clonotype showed up just a few times. The chain has TRBV12-3 or TRBV12-4 and TRBJ2-7; TRBD1 might be the D (6 bases). V lost 3 bases, J lost 4 bases, and 16 bases lay in between. The CDR3 spans 15 residues. The CDR3 DNA reads as TGTGCCAGCAGTTTTGAAGGGGGTCCCTCTTACGAGCAGTACTTC. This codes for CASSFEGGPSYEQYF.

This clonotype counts as medium-sized (0.01 to 0.1%). The chain uses TRBV12-3 or TRBV12-4 and TRBJ2-7, with 8 bases lining up with TRBD2. Trimming at V came to 6 bases and at J to 6 bases, leaving 10 bases not matched to a gene. The CDR3 extends over 14 amino acids. The CDR3 DNA is TGTGCCAGCAGACCGGGGGGGGCTCTAAGCGAGCAGTACTTC. Its translation is CASRPGGALSEQYF.

This clonotype was seen only a few times. The chain carries TRBV20-1 and TRBJ2-3; TRBD1 might be the D (5 bases). The germline V gene encodes CDR1 DFQATT and CDR2 SNEGSKA (reference sequence). V shed 0 bases and J shed 5 bases, with 12 bases lying between them. The CDR3 is 14 residues long. The CDR3 DNA reads TGCAGTGCTAGAGATCGCACAGGTGGAGATACGCAGTATTTT. It codes for CSARDRTGGDTQYF.

In this sample, this clonotype turned up a few times. The J gene is TRBJ1-2, the V gene TRBV7-9; 9 positions agree with TRBD1. In germline, CDR1 is SEHNR, CDR2 FQNEAQ (reference sequence). The V gene end was trimmed by 1 base and the J gene end by 5 bases; junction bases not matched to a gene: 2. The CDR3 extends over 14 amino acids. The CDR3 loop reads CASSLGTGDYGYTF. CDR3 nucleotides: TGTGCCAGCAGCTTAGGGACAGGGGATTATGGCTACACCTTC.

This clonotype was seen repeatedly, ten times or more. This chain uses TRBV28 with TRBJ2-7, with 13 nucleotides matching TRBD2. The CDR3 spans 16 residues. Losses at the gene ends were 5 bases for V and 1 base for J; bases not matched to a gene: 5. The germline CDR1 and CDR2 sequences are MDHEN and SYDVKM. CDR3 protein: CASSTQTSGRSYEQYF. CDR3 sequence (DNA): TGTGCCAGCAGTACCCAGACTAGCGGGAGGTCCTACGAGCAGTACTTC.

This clonotype was observed many times. V is TRBV12-3 or TRBV12-4 and J is TRBJ1-1; D is uncertain. Trimming left V 6 bases short and J 1 base short, with 12 bases between. This CDR3 has 14 residues. The CDR3 loop is CASSPFGGNTEAFF. In DNA, the CDR3 is TGTGCCAGCAGCCCCTTCGGCGGGAACACTGAAGCTTTCTTT.

This clonotype is a singleton in its sample. This sequence joins TRBV25-1 and TRBJ1-5; 9 bases match TRBD1. This CDR3 has 14 residues. The V gene end was trimmed by 5 bases and the J gene end by 9 bases; junction bases not matched to a gene: 8. CDR1 MGHDK and CDR2 SYGVNS come from the germline V gene. DNA for the CDR3: TGTGCCAGCAGTCCCGGGACAGGGACCCGGCCCCAGCATTTT. It codes for CASSPGTGTRPQHF.

The chain combines TRBV20-1 with TRBJ1-4, with D uncertain. This CDR3 has 16 amino acids. Germline assignment: CDR1 DFQATT and CDR2 SNEGSKA (reference sequence). Trimming removed 0 bases from V and 10 bases from J, with 21 bases in between. This CDR3 is CSARDGVKGRGGKLFF. The CDR3 bases are TGCAGTGCTAGAGATGGGGTTAAGGGCCGGGGTGGAAAACTGTTTTTT.

This chain uses TRBV6-6 with TRBJ1-5, with D hard to call. The germline V gene has CDR1 MNHNY and CDR2 SVGAGI (reference sequence). The CDR3 sequence is 13 residues long. V was clipped by 2 bases and J by 7 bases, with 9 bases between them. The CDR3 here is CASSYLAWQPQHF. CDR3 bases: TGTGCCAGCAGTTACCTTGCCTGGCAGCCCCAGCATTTT.

This sequence joins TRBV6-2 or TRBV6-3 and TRBJ2-6; perhaps D is TRBD1 or TRBD2 (5 bases each). The ends were cut back, 4 bases at V and 0 bases at J, with 16 bases in the middle. The CDR3 loop spans 18 amino acids. Germline V CDR1 and CDR2: MNHEY, SVGEGT. CDR3 DNA sequence: TGTGCCAGCAGTTCGGGCCAATGGGACCTCTCTGGGGCCAACGTCCTGACTTTC. Its protein product is CASSSGQWDLSGANVLTF.

Only a few counts were recorded for this clonotype. The chain links TRBV4-1 to TRBJ2-7, with 7 positions matching TRBD1. The CDR3 is 15 residues long. V trimming: 3 bases; J trimming: 3 bases; junction bases outside the gene matches: 8. Looked up from germline, CDR1 is MGHRA and CDR2 is YSYEKL. CDR3 loop: CASSQIRQGHYEQYF. As DNA, the CDR3 is TGCGCCAGCAGCCAGATAAGACAGGGTCACTACGAGCAGTACTTC.

This clonotype qualifies as medium-sized (0.01 to 0.1%). The chain recombines TRBV7-6 with TRBJ2-1; D not certain. The CDR3 runs to 14 residues. The germline V gene encodes CDR1 SGHVS and CDR2 FNYEAQ. The ends were cut back, 5 bases at V and 0 bases at J, with 8 bases in the middle. CDR3 amino acids: CASSKGGSYNEQFF. CDR3 nucleotides: TGTGCCAGCAGCAAGGGCGGCTCCTACAATGAGCAGTTCTTC.

The J gene is TRBJ2-3, the V gene TRBV18; 10 bases agree with TRBD1. With V trimmed by 4 bases and J by 0 bases, 7 bases remained unmatched. The CDR3 covers 17 residues. The germline V gene has CDR1 KGHSH and CDR2 LQKENI. The DNA for the CDR3 is TGTGCCAGCTCACTCACTGACAGGGGGCTAAGCACAGATACGCAGTATTTT. Translation: CASSLTDRGLSTDTQYF.

This clonotype was observed a few times. V is TRBV19 and J is TRBJ2-4, with TRBD2 matching 7 bases. The V segment lost 5 bases and the J segment 8 bases; nucleotides outside the gene matches: 6. This CDR3 contains 13 residues. Germline V gene data show CDR1 as LNHDA and CDR2 as SQIVND (reference sequence). The CDR3 sequence: CASSLTRGDIQYF. The CDR3 DNA reads as TGTGCCAGTAGTCTCACCCGGGGGGACATTCAGTACTTC.

This clonotype was detected only a few times. The rearrangement uses TRBV6-6 and TRBJ1-1, with D hard to call. CDR3 length: 14 residues. Germline-derived CDR1 and CDR2 are MNHNY and SVGAGI (reference sequence). Trimming stripped 4 bases from V and 1 base from J, with 10 bases between. CDR3 nucleotides: TGTGCCAGCAGTTCCTTAGACAAGAACACTGAAGCTTTCTTT. As protein: CASSSLDKNTEAFF.

This chain connects TRBV5-5 to TRBJ2-3, with 9 bases matching TRBD1. CDR1 and CDR2 from the germline V gene are SGHKS and YYEKEE (reference sequence). The junction had 3 bases not matched to a gene; V was cut back by 4 bases and J by 3 bases. The CDR3 spans 14 residues. The DNA of the CDR3 is TGTGCCAGCAGCATTGGACAGGGGACAGATACGCAGTATTTT. This encodes CASSIGQGTDTQYF.

This clonotype was seen a single time. V and J are TRBV20-1 and TRBJ1-1, with a weak D call TRBD1 (5 bases). The CDR3 has 13 residues. The V and J ends lost 0 bases and 8 bases respectively, with 13 bases between them. CDR1 and CDR2 (germline): DFQATT, SNEGSKA (reference sequence). CDR3 protein: CSARDGDLIEAFF. The CDR3 DNA follows: TGCAGTGCTAGAGATGGGGACCTCATAGAAGCTTTCTTT.

The rearrangement joins TRBV3-1 to TRBJ2-1, with 8 bases aligning to TRBD2. V shed 1 base, J shed 7 bases, and the junction held 9 bases outside the gene matches. This CDR3 region has 16 residues. The germline V gene encodes CDR1 LGHDT and CDR2 YNNKEL (reference sequence). The CDR3 sequence is CASSQGLGAGVNEQFF. The CDR3 region has the DNA TGTGCCAGCAGCCAAGGACTCGGAGCGGGAGTAAATGAGCAGTTCTTC.

There are many counts of this clonotype. The gene calls are TRBV5-1 and TRBJ2-2, with D unclear. Trimming took 1 base from V and 6 from J, leaving 1 base between them. Germline V gives CDR1 SGHRS, CDR2 YFSETQ. This CDR3 is built from 11 residues. The CDR3 DNA reads TGCGCCAGCAGCTTGTCCGGGGAGCTGTTTTTT. Encoded protein: CASSLSGELFF.

The chain combines TRBV6-1 with TRBJ2-7; D possibly uses TRBD1 or TRBD2 (5 bases each). The germline V gene has CDR1 MNHNS and CDR2 SASEGT. V was cut by 6 bases and J by 2 bases, with 20 bases left in between. This CDR3 has 16 amino acids. CDR3 region: CASRNGPGRTPYEQYF. In DNA form, the CDR3 reads TGTGCCAGCAGGAATGGTCCGGGACGGACCCCCTACGAGCAGTACTTC.